The 19 T cell receptor beta chains below come from one sample, sequenced in a study of cytomegalovirus exposure and HLA in healthy donors. Sequencing was performed with immunoSEQ multiplex PCR; in TCRdb, only in-frame clones are kept and a portion is missing. The sample lists 100,000 to 150,000 clones; around nine tenths were seen once. The sample consisted of PBMCs. Receptors were obtained from a man aged 25-40 years in good health and CMV-seronegative.

The chain employs TRBV2 and TRBJ2-2, with D unresolved. The CDR3 runs 17 residues. V was clipped by 5 bases and J by 4 bases, with 20 bases between them. CDR1 and CDR2 (germline): SNHLY, FYNNEI. The CDR3: CASSLTQLALGTGELFF. The CDR3, as DNA: TGTGCCAGCAGTCTTACCCAGTTAGCATTGGGCACCGGGGAGCTGTTTTTT.

The chain carries TRBV30 and TRBJ1-1; D not certain. V was clipped by 6 bases and J by 2 bases, with 10 bases between them. CDR1 is GTSNPN, CDR2 SVGIG, per germline (reference sequence). CDR3 size: 12 residues. In nucleotides, the CDR3 is TGTGCCTGTTACGGGGTCAACACTGAAGCTTTCTTT. Protein sequence: CACYGVNTEAFF.

V gene TRBV20-1 combines with J gene TRBJ2-7, with D hard to call. The CDR3 has 11 amino acids. Germline V gene sequence: CDR1 DFQATT, CDR2 SNEGSKA (reference sequence). Trimming pared 6 bases from V and 4 bases from J, leaving 10 bases between. Here the CDR3 reads CSATIGYEQYF. The CDR3, as DNA: TGCAGTGCCACGATCGGGTACGAGCAGTACTTC.

This clone came up once. The chain joins TRBV29-1 to TRBJ2-2, with 7 positions matching TRBD1. V was pared by 7 bases and J by 6 bases, with 20 bases of the junction left unmatched. The CDR3 has 17 amino acids. CDR1 is SQVTM, CDR2 ANQGSEA, per germline. The CDR3: CSAVLWSDRAYAGELFF. CDR3 DNA sequence: TGCAGCGCTGTTCTTTGGAGTGACAGGGCATACGCCGGGGAGCTGTTTTTT.

This sequence joins TRBV7-2 and TRBJ2-3; a weak D match, TRBD2 (6 bases). CDR1 is SGHTA, CDR2 FQGNSA, per germline. CDR3 length: 17 residues. Trimming stripped 1 base from V and 3 bases from J, with 17 bases between. For the CDR3, the DNA is TGTGCCAGCAGCTTAGATTTAGGAGGGCGAGGGACAGATACGCAGTATTTT. Translation gives CASSLDLGGRGTDTQYF.

The V gene is TRBV7-2, the J gene TRBJ2-7; a possible D gene is TRBD2 (6 bases). This CDR3 spans 15 amino acids. V was shortened by 5 bases and J by 6 bases, with 20 bases between the two germline ends. Germline V lookup: CDR1 SGHTA, CDR2 FQGNSA. Here the CDR3 DNA reads TGTGCCAGCAGCCCGCCGGGGGTGCGGGAAGGCGAGCAGTACTTC. This gives the protein CASSPPGVREGEQYF.

The chain carries TRBV11-3 and TRBJ2-3, with 16 bases fitting TRBD2. J was trimmed by 2 bases and V by 5 bases; bases with no gene match: 10. Germline V gene lookup returns CDR1 SGHNT and CDR2 YENEEA. The CDR3 is 19 amino acids. CDR3 coding DNA: TGTGCCAGCAGCCGAAGCAAGGGACTAGCGGGAGGGCTCACAGATACGCAGTATTTT. Its translation: CASSRSKGLAGGLTDTQYF.

V and J are TRBV2 and TRBJ1-1; possible D gene TRBD1, 5 bases. The CDR3 extends over 13 amino acids. CDR1 SNHLY and CDR2 FYNNEI come from the germline V gene. V shed 5 bases and J shed 6 bases, with 13 bases lying between them. The CDR3 DNA reads as TGTGCCAGCAGTATCGACAGCATAGCTGAAGCTTTCTTT. Amino acids: CASSIDSIAEAFF. The whole variable domain, filled in from reference TRBV2 and TRBJ1-1, reads EPEVTQTPSHQVTQMGQEVILRCVPISNHLYFYWYRQILGQKVEFLVSFYNNEISEKSEIFDDQFSVERPDGSNFTLKIRSTKLEDSAMYFCASSIDSIAEAFFGQGTRLTVV.

The V and J genes are TRBV11-2 and TRBJ2-2, with D possibly matching TRBD2 (5 bases). Trimming shortened V by 4 bases and J by 3 bases, and 12 bases separated the two germline ends. CDR1 and CDR2 (germline): SGHAT, FQNNGV. This CDR3 has 15 amino acids. CDR3 in amino acids: CASSSSGWDTGELFF. The CDR3 DNA reads as TGTGCCAGCAGCTCCTCGGGGTGGGACACCGGGGAGCTGTTTTTT.

A few counts support this clone. The chain links TRBV7-9 to TRBJ1-3, with D possibly matching TRBD1 (6 bases). The length of the CDR3 is 18 residues. Germline V gene sequence: CDR1 SEHNR, CDR2 FQNEAQ (reference sequence). V lost 5 bases and J 0 bases, leaving 20 bases between the germline ends. The CDR3 is CASSLSYRGNGSGNTIYF. In DNA form, the CDR3 reads TGTGCCAGCAGCCTCTCTTATAGGGGGAACGGCTCTGGAAACACCATATATTTT.

This sequence joins TRBV4-3 and TRBJ2-5, with 7 bases matching TRBD2. Germline trimming cut 0 bases from V and 5 bases from J; bases unmatched to any gene: 12. Looked up from germline, CDR1 is LGHNA and CDR2 is YSLEER. The CDR3 is 17 residues long. This CDR3 is CASSQDMYGGGRETQYF. In DNA form, the CDR3 reads TGCGCCAGCAGCCAAGATATGTACGGCGGGGGTAGGGAGACCCAGTACTTC.

The chain has TRBV4-1 and TRBJ2-1; perhaps TRBD2 as D (6 bases). Trimming removed 2 bases from V and 0 bases from J, with 8 bases in between. Germline CDR1 and CDR2: MGHRA and YSYEKL. This CDR3 spans 15 amino acids. The CDR3 is CASSQWRDSYNEQFF. CDR3 in DNA: TGCGCCAGCAGCCAATGGAGGGACTCCTACAATGAGCAGTTCTTC.

The genes are TRBV5-1 and TRBJ2-3, with TRBD1 matching 12 bases. This CDR3 is 16 amino acids long. Germline loops: CDR1 SGHRS, CDR2 YFSETQ. V lost 4 bases to trimming and J lost 3 bases; unmatched junction nucleotides: 6. CDR3 coding DNA: TGCGCCAGCAGCGGGGACAGGGGGCAGTTTACAGATACGCAGTATTTT. Translation gives CASSGDRGQFTDTQYF.

The chain combines TRBV5-1 with TRBJ2-2; tentative D call: TRBD2 (5 bases). CDR1 is SGHRS, CDR2 YFSETQ, per germline. The germline V and J ends were trimmed by 1 base and 3 bases, with 13 bases remaining between them. The CDR3 runs to 16 residues. In nucleotides, the CDR3 is TGCGCCAGCAGCTTGTCTCGCGGGCAGGACACCGGGGAGCTGTTTTTT. As protein: CASSLSRGQDTGELFF. Variable domain in full (rest from reference TRBV5-1 and TRBJ2-2): KAGVTQTPRYLIKTRGQQVTLSCSPISGHRSVSWYQQTPGQGLQFLFEYFSETQRNKGNFPGRFSGRQFSNSRSEMNVSTLELGDSALYLCASSLSRGQDTGELFFGEGSRLTVL.

V usage is TRBV7-9 and J usage is TRBJ2-7, with 13 bases aligning to TRBD2. The CDR3 runs 17 residues. Per the germline V gene, CDR1 is SEHNR and CDR2 is FQNEAQ (reference sequence). With 4 bases clipped from V and 3 bases from J, the junction kept 9 bases outside the gene matches. The CDR3 coding sequence is TGTGCCAGCAGCTCCACTAGCGGGAGGGCCTTGGTCTACGAGCAGTACTTC. Translated: CASSSTSGRALVYEQYF.

The chain links TRBV2 to TRBJ1-5, with TRBD1 matching over 7 bases. CDR1 and CDR2 from the germline V gene are SNHLY and FYNNEI. Losses at the gene ends were 6 bases for V and 5 bases for J; bases not matched to a gene: 7. The CDR3 loop spans 14 amino acids. The CDR3 coding sequence is TGTGCCAGCAGCCCGACAGGGTTGTATCAGCCCCAGCATTTT. Its protein is CASSPTGLYQPQHF.

CDR3 region: CSVEGLAGGNEQFF. The CDR3 coding sequence is TGCAGCGTGGAGGGACTAGCGGGAGGAAATGAGCAGTTCTTC. The chain has TRBV29-1 and TRBJ2-1, with 15 nucleotides matching TRBD2. The CDR3 has 14 amino acids. Germline V CDR1 and CDR2: SQVTM, ANQGSEA. V lost 6 bases to trimming and J lost 7 bases; unmatched junction nucleotides: 4.

Only a few counts were recorded for this clone. This chain uses TRBV19 with TRBJ1-6, with 7 nucleotides matching TRBD1. Germline V gives CDR1 LNHDA, CDR2 SQIVND (reference sequence). V shed 7 bases and J 7 bases; nucleotides not matched to a gene: 10. The CDR3 consists of 15 residues. This CDR3 reads CASTETGLGNSPLHF. DNA of the CDR3: TGTGCCAGTACCGAGACAGGGCTTGGGAATTCACCCCTCCACTTT.

In nucleotides, the CDR3 is TGTGCCAGCAGAACAGGGGAATACTATGGCTACACCTTC. This gives the protein CASRTGEYYGYTF. This chain connects TRBV6-5 to TRBJ1-2; the match to TRBD1 covers 7 bases. Germline V gene data show CDR1 as MNHEY and CDR2 as SVGAGI. The CDR3 has 13 residues. The ends lost 6 bases at V and 3 bases at J; junction bases unmatched: 4.